A single sample gave rise to the 20 T cell receptor beta chains below, sequenced in a study of identical twins. TCRdb reanalysed the 5' RACE reads using MiXCR and keeps one entry per CDR3 protein. The profile shows about 690,000 distinct CDR3 sequences, about 20% of them singletons. These data also featured in a second study, about T cells expressing NK-cell markers.

Sequencing was carried out using PBMCs. The receptors derive from a woman between 18 and 29 years old in good health.

In its sample, this clonotype was seen a few times. The genes are TRBV12-3 or TRBV12-4 and TRBJ2-1; perhaps TRBD1 as D (7 bases). V lost 2 bases, J lost 9 bases, and 20 bases lay in between. This CDR3 is built from 16 residues. Written as DNA, the CDR3 is TGTGCCAGCAGTTTAAGAGGCAGGGGGAGGATAAGTGAGCAGTTCTTC. It codes for CASSLRGRGRISEQFF.

This clonotype was counted a few times. J is TRBJ1-5 and V is TRBV6-1; TRBD1 matches at 7 bases. The ends lost 5 bases at V and 1 base at J; junction bases unmatched: 5. Germline CDR1 is MNHNS and CDR2 is SASEGT. The CDR3 has 15 residues. The chain's CDR3 is CASSTGVHSNQPQHF. Here the CDR3 DNA reads TGTGCCAGCAGTACAGGGGTCCACAGCAATCAGCCCCAGCATTTT.

CDR3 DNA sequence: TGTGCCAGCAGCGTAGGTGTCAGGGTAACGGAGCAGTACTTC. Translating it yields CASSVGVRVTEQYF. The chain employs TRBV9 and TRBJ2-7; a weak D match, TRBD1 (5 bases). CDR3 size: 14 residues. The V and J ends lost 0 bases and 7 bases respectively, with 14 bases between them. Germline V lookup: CDR1 SGDLS, CDR2 YYNGEE.

This rearrangement joins TRBV27 to TRBJ1-1; D ambiguous. CDR1 and CDR2 (germline): MNHEY, SMNVEV (reference sequence). Trimming left V 8 bases short and J 6 bases short, with 13 bases between. This CDR3 spans 12 amino acids. This CDR3 is CASGGLWAEAFF. As DNA, the CDR3 is TGTGCCAGCGGTGGATTGTGGGCTGAAGCTTTCTTT.

The V call is TRBV12-3 or TRBV12-4, the J call TRBJ2-7; TRBD2 matches 11 bases. The length of the CDR3 is 15 residues. V trimming: 4 bases; J trimming: 2 bases; junction bases outside the gene matches: 4. CDR3 bases: TGTGCCAGCAGTTCCGGGACTAGCGGACCCTACGAGCAGTACTTC. Its protein is CASSSGTSGPYEQYF.

The chain employs TRBV5-1 and TRBJ2-1; 9 positions match TRBD1. The CDR3 contains 14 residues. Unmatched junction bases numbered 9, after V lost 4 bases and J lost 10 bases. The germline CDR1 and CDR2 sequences are SGHRS and YFSETQ. In DNA, the CDR3 is TGCGCCAGCAGCGCACGGACAGGGGTTTGGGAGCAGTTCTTC. It yields the protein CASSARTGVWEQFF.

This clonotype was counted between two and nine times. V usage is TRBV5-1 and J usage is TRBJ2-2, with D possibly being TRBD1 (6 bases). CDR1 SGHRS and CDR2 YFSETQ come from the germline V gene. CDR3 length equals 15 residues. The germline V and J ends were trimmed by 0 bases and 5 bases, with 11 bases remaining between them. The CDR3 loop reads CASSLAPQGTGELFF. The DNA for the CDR3 is TGCGCCAGCAGCTTGGCCCCTCAGGGGACCGGGGAGCTGTTTTTT. The variable domain in full, completed from reference TRBV5-1 and TRBJ2-2, reads KAGVTQTPRYLIKTRGQQVTLSCSPISGHRSVSWYQQTPGQGLQFLFEYFSETQRNKGNFPGRFSGRQFSNSRSEMNVSTLELGDSALYLCASSLAPQGTGELFFGEGSRLTVL.

There are a few counts of this clonotype. The V gene is TRBV20-1, the J gene TRBJ2-7, with TRBD2 matching over 9 bases. Trimming at V came to 1 base and at J to 0 bases, leaving 4 bases not matched to a gene. This CDR3 is 15 amino acids long. Germline CDR1 reads DFQATT; CDR2 reads SNEGSKA (reference sequence). The CDR3 DNA sequence: TGCAGTGCTAGAGGTACTAGCGGGTCCTCCTACGAGCAGTACTTC. Residues: CSARGTSGSSYEQYF.

At least ten counts were recorded for this clonotype. The gene calls are TRBV20-1 and TRBJ2-4, with a weak D call TRBD2 (5 bases). The CDR3 is 16 amino acids. Germline CDR1 reads DFQATT; CDR2 reads SNEGSKA (reference sequence). V lost 0 bases, J lost 0 bases, and 12 bases lay in between. The CDR3 sequence: CSARDKGRLAKNIQYF. Written as DNA, the CDR3 is TGCAGTGCTAGAGATAAAGGGAGATTAGCCAAAAACATTCAGTACTTC.

This clonotype has only a few counts. The rearrangement joins TRBV7-2 to TRBJ2-1, with D perhaps being TRBD1 or TRBD2 (5 bases each). This CDR3 spans 17 amino acids. Trimming left V 1 base short and J 1 base short, with 14 bases between. CDR1 and CDR2 (germline): SGHTA, FQGNSA. CDR3 coding DNA: TGTGCCAGCAGCTTAGGAGCAAGGGGCGGGTCCTACAATGAGCAGTTCTTC. It encodes CASSLGARGGSYNEQFF.

The CDR3 nucleotides read TGTGCCAGCAGCCAGGAAATAGCGGGGGGTCCCACAGATACGCAGTATTTT. It specifies CASSQEIAGGPTDTQYF. The gene calls are TRBV4-2 and TRBJ2-3; 10 nucleotides align to TRBD2. The V and J ends lost 3 bases and 2 bases, in that order; junction bases with no gene match: 8. Germline assignment: CDR1 LGHNA and CDR2 YNFKEQ. This CDR3 spans 17 amino acids.

This clonotype was counted many times. The rearrangement uses TRBV12-3 or TRBV12-4 and TRBJ1-5; D is unresolved. The CDR3 covers 16 residues. V was trimmed by 3 bases and J by 2 bases, leaving 14 bases between them. CDR3 sequence (DNA): TGTGCCAGCAGTTTTGATGGTAGCGGTGGCAATCAGCCCCAGCATTTT. Encoded protein: CASSFDGSGGNQPQHF.

The rearrangement joins TRBV27 to TRBJ2-7; D not certain. The CDR3 is 15 amino acids. V was trimmed by 5 bases and J by 1 base, leaving 15 bases between them. The germline CDR1 and CDR2 sequences are MNHEY and SMNVEV (reference sequence). CDR3 loop: CASSLALTDSYEQYF. The CDR3 region has the DNA TGTGCCAGCAGTCTCGCCTTGACGGATTCCTACGAGCAGTACTTC.

Only a few counts were recorded for this clonotype. The CDR3 region is CSARDDRVYGYTF. In DNA form, the CDR3 reads TGCAGTGCTAGAGACGACAGGGTCTATGGCTACACCTTC. The chain is built from TRBV20-1 and TRBJ1-2; 7 nucleotides align to TRBD1. The CDR3 loop spans 13 amino acids. The V segment lost 0 bases and the J segment 4 bases; nucleotides outside the gene matches: 2. Germline lookup yields CDR1 DFQATT and CDR2 SNEGSKA (reference sequence).

This clonotype was counted ten times or more. The chain combines TRBV4-2 with TRBJ2-2; 10 nucleotides match TRBD2. Germline V gene lookup returns CDR1 LGHNA and CDR2 YNFKEQ. The trim removed 0 bases at V and 6 bases at J, leaving 4 bases unmatched. The CDR3 spans 16 residues. The CDR3: CASSQDSSGGAGELFF. CDR3 DNA sequence: TGTGCCAGCAGCCAAGACAGCAGCGGGGGGGCCGGGGAGCTGTTTTTT.

In this sample, this clonotype turned up a few times. This rearrangement joins TRBV11-3 to TRBJ2-1; 7 bases map to TRBD2. V lost 1 base and J lost 6; bases outside the gene matches: 6. The length of the CDR3 is 15 residues. The germline V gene has CDR1 SGHNT and CDR2 YENEEA. CDR3 sequence reads: CASSLVARGGNEQFF. DNA for the CDR3: TGTGCCAGCAGCTTAGTCGCGCGCGGGGGCAATGAGCAGTTCTTC. The variable domain in full, with the rest retrieved from reference TRBV11-3 and TRBJ2-1, is EAGVVQSPRYKIIEKKQPVAFWCNPISGHNTLYWYLQNLGQGPELLIRYENEEAVDDSQLPKDRFSAERLKGVDSTLKIQPAELGDSAVYLCASSLVARGGNEQFFGPGTRLTVL.

This clonotype came up a few times. The rearrangement links TRBV12-3 or TRBV12-4 to TRBJ2-3, with 10 positions matching TRBD2. The CDR3 sequence is 15 residues long. The J segment lost 2 bases and the V segment lost 7 bases, leaving 6 bases of the junction unmatched. The CDR3 bases are TGTGCCAGCACCAAACTAGCGGGGCTCACAGATACGCAGTATTTT. Translation gives CASTKLAGLTDTQYF.

The rearrangement uses TRBV7-8 and TRBJ1-2; unclear D gene. V lost 8 bases to trimming and J lost 5 bases, with 21 bases between them. Germline CDR1 reads SGHVS; CDR2 reads FQNEAQ. CDR3 length: 15 residues. CDR3 sequence (DNA): TGTGCCAGCTCCGAACCGGGCCGCTCCCTTTATGGCTACACCTTC. Translating it yields CASSEPGRSLYGYTF.

This clonotype was seen only a few times. The chain joins TRBV7-9 to TRBJ2-1, with 7 bases identical to TRBD2. The V gene's germline CDR1 is SEHNR and CDR2 FQNEAQ (reference sequence). The CDR3 is 15 residues long. J gave up 6 bases and V 5 bases, and 10 bases lay outside the gene matches. The CDR3 coding sequence is TGTGCCAGCAGCCTTCTTGGGGGGGGACGCAATGAGCAGTTCTTC. It translates to CASSLLGGGRNEQFF.

Notes on this clonotype: At one boundary the junction diverges from the germline segment, which might be a read error. V is TRBV20-1 and J is TRBJ2-2, with D maybe TRBD2 (5 bases). The CDR3 extends over 15 amino acids. The germline V gene has CDR1 DFQATT and CDR2 SNEGSKA (reference sequence). The CDR3 region has the DNA TGCTGTGCTAGTAGAATCGGGGTGAACACCGGGGAGCTGTTTTTT. Residues: CCASRIGVNTGELFF.